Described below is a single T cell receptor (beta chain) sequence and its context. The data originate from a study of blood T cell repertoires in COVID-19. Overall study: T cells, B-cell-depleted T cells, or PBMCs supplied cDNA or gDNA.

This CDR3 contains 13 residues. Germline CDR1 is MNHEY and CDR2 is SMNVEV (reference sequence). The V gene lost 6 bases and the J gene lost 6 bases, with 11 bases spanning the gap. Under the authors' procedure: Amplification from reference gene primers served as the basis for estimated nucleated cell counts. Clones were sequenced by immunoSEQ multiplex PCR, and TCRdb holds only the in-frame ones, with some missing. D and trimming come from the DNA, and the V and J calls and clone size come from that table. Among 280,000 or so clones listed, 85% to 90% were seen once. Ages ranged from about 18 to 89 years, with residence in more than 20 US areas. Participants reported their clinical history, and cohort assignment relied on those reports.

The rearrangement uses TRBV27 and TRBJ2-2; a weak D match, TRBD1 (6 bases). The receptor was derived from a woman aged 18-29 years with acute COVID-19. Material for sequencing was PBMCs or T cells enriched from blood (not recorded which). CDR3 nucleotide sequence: TGTGCCAGCAGCCAGGGGCGCGCCGGGGAGCTGTTTTTT. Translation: CASSQGRAGELFF.